This record concerns one TCR beta chain sequence. The entry originates in a study of T cell responses to AZD1222 COVID-19 vaccine. Sequencing was performed with immunoSEQ multiplex PCR; in TCRdb, only in-frame clones are kept and a portion is missing. The data show 140,000 to 150,000 clones, about 87% seen once. This CDR3 region has 15 residues. Trimming removed 6 bases from V and 1 base from J; junction bases left unmatched: 8. From germline, CDR1 is SNHLY and CDR2 FYNNEI. This sequence was found in an adult in good health. The chain combines TRBV2 with TRBJ1-1; 7 nucleotides line up with TRBD1. This sample comprised peripheral blood, obtained on day 0 of AZD1222 vaccination. The CDR3 loop reads CASRDRAQRNTEAFF. The CDR3 DNA reads as TGTGCCAGCAGAGACAGGGCACAAAGGAACACTGAAGCTTTCTTT.